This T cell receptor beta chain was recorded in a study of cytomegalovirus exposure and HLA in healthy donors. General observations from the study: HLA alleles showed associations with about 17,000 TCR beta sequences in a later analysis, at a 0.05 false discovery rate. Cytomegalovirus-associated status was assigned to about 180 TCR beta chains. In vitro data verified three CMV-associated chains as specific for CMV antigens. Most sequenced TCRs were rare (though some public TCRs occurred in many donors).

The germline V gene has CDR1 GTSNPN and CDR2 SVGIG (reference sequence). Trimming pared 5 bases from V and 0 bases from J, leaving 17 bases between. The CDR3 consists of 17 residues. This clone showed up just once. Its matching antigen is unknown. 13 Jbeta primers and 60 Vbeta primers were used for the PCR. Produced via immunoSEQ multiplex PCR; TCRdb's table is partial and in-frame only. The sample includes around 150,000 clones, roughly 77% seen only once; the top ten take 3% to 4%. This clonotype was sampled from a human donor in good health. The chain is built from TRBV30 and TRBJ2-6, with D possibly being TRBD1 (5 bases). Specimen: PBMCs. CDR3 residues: CAWGASLTNSGANVLTF. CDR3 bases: TGTGCCTGGGGGGCCAGCCTCACGAACTCTGGGGCCAACGTCCTGACTTTC.